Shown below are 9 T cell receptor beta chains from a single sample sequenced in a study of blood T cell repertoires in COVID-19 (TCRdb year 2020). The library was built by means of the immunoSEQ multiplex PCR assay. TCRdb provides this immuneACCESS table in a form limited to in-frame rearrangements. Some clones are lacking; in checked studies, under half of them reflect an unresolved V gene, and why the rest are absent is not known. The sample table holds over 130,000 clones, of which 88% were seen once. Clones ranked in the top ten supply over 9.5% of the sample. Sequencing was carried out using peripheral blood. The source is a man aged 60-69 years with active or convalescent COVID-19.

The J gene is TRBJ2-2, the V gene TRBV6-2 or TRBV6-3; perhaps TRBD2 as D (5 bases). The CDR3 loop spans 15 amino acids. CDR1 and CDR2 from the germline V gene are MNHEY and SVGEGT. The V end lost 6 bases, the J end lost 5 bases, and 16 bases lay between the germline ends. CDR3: CASSPSTTGTGELFF. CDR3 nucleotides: TGTGCCAGCAGCCCTAGCACGACGGGAACCGGGGAGCTGTTTTTT.

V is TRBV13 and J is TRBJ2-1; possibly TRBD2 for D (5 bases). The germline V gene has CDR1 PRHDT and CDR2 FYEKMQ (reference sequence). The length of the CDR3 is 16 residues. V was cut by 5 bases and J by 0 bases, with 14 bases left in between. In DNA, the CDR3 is TGTGCCAGCAGCGATCGAGCGGTGAGCTCCTACAATGAGCAGTTCTTC. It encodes CASSDRAVSSYNEQFF. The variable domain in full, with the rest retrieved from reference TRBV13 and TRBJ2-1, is AAGVIQSPRHLIKEKRETATLKCYPIPRHDTVYWYQQGPGQDPQFLISFYEKMQSDKGSIPDRFSAQQFSDYHSELNMSSLELGDSALYFCASSDRAVSSYNEQFFGPGTRLTVL.

CDR3 DNA: TGTGCCAGCAGCTTGGTGGGAGGGAGCAATCAGCCCCAGCATTTT. Amino acid sequence: CASSLVGGSNQPQHF. The V and J genes are TRBV5-5 and TRBJ1-5; D remains ambiguous. Germline assignment: CDR1 SGHKS and CDR2 YYEKEE (reference sequence). The CDR3 has 15 amino acids. Trimming pared 0 bases from V and 1 base from J, leaving 8 bases between.

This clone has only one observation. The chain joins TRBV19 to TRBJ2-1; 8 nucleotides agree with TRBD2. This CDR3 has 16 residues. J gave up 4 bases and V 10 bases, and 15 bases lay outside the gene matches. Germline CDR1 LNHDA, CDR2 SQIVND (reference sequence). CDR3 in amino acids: CATQSVAGNRYNEQFF. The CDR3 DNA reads TGTGCCACCCAATCGGTAGCGGGGAATAGGTACAATGAGCAGTTCTTC.

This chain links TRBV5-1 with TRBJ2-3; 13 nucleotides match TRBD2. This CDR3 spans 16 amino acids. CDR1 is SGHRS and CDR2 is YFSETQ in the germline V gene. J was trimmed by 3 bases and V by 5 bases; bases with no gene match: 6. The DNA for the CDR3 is TGCGCCAGCAGGGACGGGACTAGCGGGAAGACAGATACGCAGTATTTT. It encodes CASRDGTSGKTDTQYF. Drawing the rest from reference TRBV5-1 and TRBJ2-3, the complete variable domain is KAGVTQTPRYLIKTRGQQVTLSCSPISGHRSVSWYQQTPGQGLQFLFEYFSETQRNKGNFPGRFSGRQFSNSRSEMNVSTLELGDSALYLCASRDGTSGKTDTQYFGPGTRLTVL.

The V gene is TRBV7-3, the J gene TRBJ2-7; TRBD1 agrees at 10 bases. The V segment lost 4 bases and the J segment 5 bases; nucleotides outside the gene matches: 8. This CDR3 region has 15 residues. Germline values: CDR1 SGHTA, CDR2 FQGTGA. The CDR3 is CASSSRGTGDHEQYF. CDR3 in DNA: TGTGCCAGCAGCTCAAGAGGGACAGGGGACCACGAGCAGTACTTC.

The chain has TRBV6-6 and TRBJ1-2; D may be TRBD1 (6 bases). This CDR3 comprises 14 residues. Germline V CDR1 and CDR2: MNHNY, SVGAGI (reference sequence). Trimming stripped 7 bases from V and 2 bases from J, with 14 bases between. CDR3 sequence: CASNLQGGNYGYTF. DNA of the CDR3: TGTGCCAGCAATCTACAGGGTGGCAACTATGGCTACACCTTC.

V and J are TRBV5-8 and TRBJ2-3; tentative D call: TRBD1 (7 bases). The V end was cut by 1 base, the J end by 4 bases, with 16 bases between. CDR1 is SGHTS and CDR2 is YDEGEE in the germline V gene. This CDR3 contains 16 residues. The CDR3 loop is CASSLTEGALPDTQYF. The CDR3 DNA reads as TGTGCCAGCAGCTTGACGGAGGGGGCGCTTCCAGATACGCAGTATTTT.

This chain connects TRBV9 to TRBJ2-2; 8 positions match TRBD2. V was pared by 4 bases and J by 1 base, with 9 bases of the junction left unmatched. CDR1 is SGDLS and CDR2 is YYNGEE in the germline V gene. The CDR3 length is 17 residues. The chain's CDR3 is CASSPRTSPMNTGELFF. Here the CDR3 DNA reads TGTGCCAGCAGCCCACGGACTAGCCCTATGAACACCGGGGAGCTGTTTTTT.